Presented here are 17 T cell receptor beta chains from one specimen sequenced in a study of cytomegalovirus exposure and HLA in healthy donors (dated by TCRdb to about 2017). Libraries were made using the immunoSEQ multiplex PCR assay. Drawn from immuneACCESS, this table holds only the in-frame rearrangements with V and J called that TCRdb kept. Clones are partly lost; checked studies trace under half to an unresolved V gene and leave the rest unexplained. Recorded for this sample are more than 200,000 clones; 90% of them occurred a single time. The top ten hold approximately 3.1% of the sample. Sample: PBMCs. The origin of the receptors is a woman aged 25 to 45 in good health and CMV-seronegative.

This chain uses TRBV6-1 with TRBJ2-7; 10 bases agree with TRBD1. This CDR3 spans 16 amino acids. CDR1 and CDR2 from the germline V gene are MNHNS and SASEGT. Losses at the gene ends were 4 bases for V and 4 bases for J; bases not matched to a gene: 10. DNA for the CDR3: TGTGCCAGCAGTGTATTTCCGGGACAGGGGACGTACGAGCAGTACTTC. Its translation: CASSVFPGQGTYEQYF.

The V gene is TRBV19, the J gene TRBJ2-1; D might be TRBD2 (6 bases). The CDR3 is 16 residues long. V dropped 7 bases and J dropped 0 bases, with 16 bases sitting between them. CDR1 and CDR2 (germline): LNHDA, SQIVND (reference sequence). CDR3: CASTPLASSSYNEQFF. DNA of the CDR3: TGTGCCAGTACCCCCCTAGCGTCGAGCTCCTACAATGAGCAGTTCTTC.

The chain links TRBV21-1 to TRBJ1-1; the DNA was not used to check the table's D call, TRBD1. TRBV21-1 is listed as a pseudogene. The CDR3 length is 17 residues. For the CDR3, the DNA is TGTGCCAGGCGGGAGGTACTTAGGGACAGGGGAAAGACTGAAGCTTTCTTT. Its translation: CARREVLRDRGKTEAFF.

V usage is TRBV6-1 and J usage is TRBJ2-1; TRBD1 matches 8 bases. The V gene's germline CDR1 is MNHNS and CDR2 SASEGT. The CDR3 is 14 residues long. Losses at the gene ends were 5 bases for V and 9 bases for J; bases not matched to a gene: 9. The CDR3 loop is CASSPRTGIGEQFF. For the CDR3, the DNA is TGTGCCAGCAGTCCCCGGACAGGGATCGGTGAGCAGTTCTTC.

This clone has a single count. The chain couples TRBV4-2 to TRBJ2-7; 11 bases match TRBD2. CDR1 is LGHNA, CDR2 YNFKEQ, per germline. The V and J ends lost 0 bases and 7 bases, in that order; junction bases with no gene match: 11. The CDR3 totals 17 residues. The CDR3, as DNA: TGTGCCAGCAGCCAAGATGGGCTACTAGCGGGAGTGGAAGAGCAGTACTTC. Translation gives CASSQDGLLAGVEEQYF.

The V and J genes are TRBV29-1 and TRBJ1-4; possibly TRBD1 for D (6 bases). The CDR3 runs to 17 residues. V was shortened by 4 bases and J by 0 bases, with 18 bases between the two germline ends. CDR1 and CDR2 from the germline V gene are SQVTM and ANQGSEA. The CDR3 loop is CSVAGAGKQSTNEKLFF. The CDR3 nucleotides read TGCAGCGTTGCGGGGGCAGGGAAGCAATCAACTAATGAAAAACTGTTTTTT.

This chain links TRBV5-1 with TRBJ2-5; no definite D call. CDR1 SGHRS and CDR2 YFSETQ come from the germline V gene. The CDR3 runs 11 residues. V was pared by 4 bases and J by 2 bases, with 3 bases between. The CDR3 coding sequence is TGCGCCAGCAGCCGTCAAGAGACCCAGTACTTC. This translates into CASSRQETQYF.

CDR3 amino acids: CATAGTAKNIQYF. For the CDR3, the DNA is TGTGCCACCGCCGGGACGGCCAAAAACATTCAGTACTTC. This sequence joins TRBV25-1 and TRBJ2-4; D might be TRBD1 or TRBD2, each matching 5 bases. The CDR3 extends over 13 amino acids. Germline V gene sequence: CDR1 MGHDK, CDR2 SYGVNS. The V end lost 10 bases, the J end lost 1 base, and 11 bases lay between the germline ends. Complete variable domain (other parts from reference TRBV25-1 and TRBJ2-4): EADIYQTPRYLVIGTGKKITLECSQTMGHDKMYWYQQDPGMELHLIHYSYGVNSTEKGDLSSESTVSRIRTEHFPLTLESARPSHTSQYLCATAGTAKNIQYFGAGTRLSVL.

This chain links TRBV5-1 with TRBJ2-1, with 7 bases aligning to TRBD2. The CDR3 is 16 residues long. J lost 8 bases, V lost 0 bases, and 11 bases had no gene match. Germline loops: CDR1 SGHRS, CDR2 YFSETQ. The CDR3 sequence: CASSLGPSGEVDEQFF. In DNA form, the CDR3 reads TGCGCCAGCAGCTTGGGGCCTAGCGGAGAGGTAGATGAGCAGTTCTTC.

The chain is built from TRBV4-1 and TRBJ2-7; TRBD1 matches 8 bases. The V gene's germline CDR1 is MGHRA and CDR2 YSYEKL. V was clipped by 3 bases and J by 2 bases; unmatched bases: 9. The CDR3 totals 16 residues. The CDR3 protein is CASSHVHRDRTYEQYF. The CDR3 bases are TGCGCCAGCAGCCACGTACACCGGGACAGGACCTACGAGCAGTACTTC.

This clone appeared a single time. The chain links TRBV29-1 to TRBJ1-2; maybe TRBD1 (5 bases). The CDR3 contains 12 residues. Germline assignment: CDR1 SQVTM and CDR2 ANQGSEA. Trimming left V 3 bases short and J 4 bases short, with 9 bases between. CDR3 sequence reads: CSVDSGSYGYTF. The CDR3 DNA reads TGCAGCGTTGACTCAGGGAGCTATGGCTACACCTTC.

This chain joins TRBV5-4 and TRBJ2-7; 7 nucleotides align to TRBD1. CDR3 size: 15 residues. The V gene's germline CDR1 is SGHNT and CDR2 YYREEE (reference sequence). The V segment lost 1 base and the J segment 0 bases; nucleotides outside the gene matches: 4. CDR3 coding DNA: TGTGCCAGCAGCTTGAGACAGGGTCTCTCCTACGAGCAGTACTTC. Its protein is CASSLRQGLSYEQYF.

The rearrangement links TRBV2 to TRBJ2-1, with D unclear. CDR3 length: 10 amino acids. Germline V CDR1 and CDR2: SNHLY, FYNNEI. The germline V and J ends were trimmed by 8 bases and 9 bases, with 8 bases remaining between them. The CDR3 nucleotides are TGTGCCAGCGGGGTGATTGAGCAGTTCTTC. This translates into CASGVIEQFF.

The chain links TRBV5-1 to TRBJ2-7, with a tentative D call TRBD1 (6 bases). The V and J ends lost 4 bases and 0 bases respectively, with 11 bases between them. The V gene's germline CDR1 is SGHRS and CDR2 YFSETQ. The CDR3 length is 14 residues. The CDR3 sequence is CASSHRDNSYEQYF. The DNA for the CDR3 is TGCGCCAGCAGCCACCGGGACAACTCCTACGAGCAGTACTTC.

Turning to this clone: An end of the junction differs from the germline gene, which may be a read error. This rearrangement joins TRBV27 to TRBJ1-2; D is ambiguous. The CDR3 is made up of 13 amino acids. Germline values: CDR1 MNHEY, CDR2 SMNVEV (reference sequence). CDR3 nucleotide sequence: TGTGCCAGCCGTTTAACGGCAGCCTTTGGCTACACCTTC. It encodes CASRLTAAFGYTF.

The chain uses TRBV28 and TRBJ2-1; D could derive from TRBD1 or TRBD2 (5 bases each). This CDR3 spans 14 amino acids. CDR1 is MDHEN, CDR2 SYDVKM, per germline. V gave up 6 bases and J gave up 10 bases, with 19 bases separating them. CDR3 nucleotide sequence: TGTGCCAGCAGATCTCGGGGCATCCTACAGGAGCAGTTCTTC. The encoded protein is CASRSRGILQEQFF. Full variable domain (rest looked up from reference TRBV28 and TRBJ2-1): DVKVTQSSRYLVKRTGEKVFLECVQDMDHENMFWYRQDPGLGLRLIYFSYDVKMKEKGDIPEGYSVSREKKERFSLILESASTNQTSMYLCASRSRGILQEQFFGPGTRLTVL.

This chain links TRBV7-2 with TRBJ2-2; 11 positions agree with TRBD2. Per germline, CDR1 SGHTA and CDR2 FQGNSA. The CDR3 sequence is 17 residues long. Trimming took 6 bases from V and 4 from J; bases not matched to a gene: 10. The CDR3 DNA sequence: TGTGCCAGCAGTCGCAGGGGGCTAGCGGGAGGCACCGGGGAGCTGTTTTTT. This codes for CASSRRGLAGGTGELFF.